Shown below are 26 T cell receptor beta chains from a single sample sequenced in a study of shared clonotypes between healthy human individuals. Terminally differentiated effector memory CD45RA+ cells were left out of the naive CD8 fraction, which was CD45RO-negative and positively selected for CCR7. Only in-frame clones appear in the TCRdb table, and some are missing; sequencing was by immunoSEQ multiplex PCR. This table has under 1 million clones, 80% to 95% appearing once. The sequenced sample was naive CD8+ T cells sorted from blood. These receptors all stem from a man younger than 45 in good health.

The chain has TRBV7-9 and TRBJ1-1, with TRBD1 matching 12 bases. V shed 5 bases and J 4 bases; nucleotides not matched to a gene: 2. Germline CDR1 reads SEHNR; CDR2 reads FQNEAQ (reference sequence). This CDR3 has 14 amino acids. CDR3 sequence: CASSGTGGGTEAFF. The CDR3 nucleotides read TGTGCCAGCAGCGGGACAGGGGGCGGCACTGAAGCTTTCTTT.

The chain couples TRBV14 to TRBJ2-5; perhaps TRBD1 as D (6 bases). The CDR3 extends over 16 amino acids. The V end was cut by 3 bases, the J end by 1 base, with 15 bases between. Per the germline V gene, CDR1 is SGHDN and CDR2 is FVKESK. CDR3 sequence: CASSQIPRDIQETQYF. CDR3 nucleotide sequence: TGTGCCAGCAGCCAGATACCCCGGGACATCCAAGAGACCCAGTACTTC.

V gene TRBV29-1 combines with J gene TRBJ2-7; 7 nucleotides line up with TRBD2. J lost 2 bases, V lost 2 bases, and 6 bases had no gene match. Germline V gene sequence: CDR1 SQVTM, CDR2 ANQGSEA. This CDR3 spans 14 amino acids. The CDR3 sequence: CSVEKRGSAYEQYF. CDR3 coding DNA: TGCAGCGTTGAAAAGCGGGGTTCAGCCTACGAGCAGTACTTC.

This chain's CDR3 is CASSAMGQSSYNEQFF. The DNA for the CDR3 is TGTGCCAGTAGTGCCATGGGGCAGAGCTCCTACAATGAGCAGTTCTTC. The chain links TRBV19 to TRBJ2-1; perhaps TRBD1 as D (5 bases). Trimming took 5 bases from V and 0 from J, leaving 14 bases between them. The CDR3 sequence is 16 residues long. The germline V gene encodes CDR1 LNHDA and CDR2 SQIVND (reference sequence).

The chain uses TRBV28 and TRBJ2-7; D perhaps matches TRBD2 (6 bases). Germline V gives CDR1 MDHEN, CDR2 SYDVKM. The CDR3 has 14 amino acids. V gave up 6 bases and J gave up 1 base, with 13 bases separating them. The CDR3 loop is CASRNAGTSYEQYF. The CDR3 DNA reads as TGTGCCAGCAGGAATGCCGGGACTTCCTACGAGCAGTACTTC.

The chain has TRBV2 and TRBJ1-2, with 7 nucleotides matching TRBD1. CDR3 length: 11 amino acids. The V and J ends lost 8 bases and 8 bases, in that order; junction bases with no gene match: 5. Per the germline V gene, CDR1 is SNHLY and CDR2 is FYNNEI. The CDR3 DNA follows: TGTGCCAGCTTCAGGGGGAGGGGCTACACCTTC. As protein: CASFRGRGYTF.

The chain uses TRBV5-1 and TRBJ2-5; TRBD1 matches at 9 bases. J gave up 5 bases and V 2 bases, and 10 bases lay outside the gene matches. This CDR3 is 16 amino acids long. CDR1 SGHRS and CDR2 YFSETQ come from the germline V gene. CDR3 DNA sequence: TGCGCCAGCAGCTTCGGGACAGGGACCCTCCGGGAGACCCAGTACTTC. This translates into CASSFGTGTLRETQYF.

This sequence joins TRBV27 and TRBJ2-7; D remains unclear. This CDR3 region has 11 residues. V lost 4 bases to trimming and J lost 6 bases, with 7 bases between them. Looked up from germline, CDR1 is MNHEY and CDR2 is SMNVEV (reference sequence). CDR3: CASSYMTEQYF. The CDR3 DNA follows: TGTGCCAGCAGTTATATGACCGAGCAGTACTTC.

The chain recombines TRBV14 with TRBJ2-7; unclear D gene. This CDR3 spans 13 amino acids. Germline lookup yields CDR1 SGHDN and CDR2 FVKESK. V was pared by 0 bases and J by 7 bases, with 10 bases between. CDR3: CASSQDGRMEQYF. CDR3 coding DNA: TGTGCCAGCAGCCAAGATGGGCGAATGGAGCAGTACTTC.

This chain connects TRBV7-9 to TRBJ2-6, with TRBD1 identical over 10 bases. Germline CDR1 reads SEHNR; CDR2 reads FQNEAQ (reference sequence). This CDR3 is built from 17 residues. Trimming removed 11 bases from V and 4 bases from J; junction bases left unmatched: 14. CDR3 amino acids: CAARGTGESRGANVLTF. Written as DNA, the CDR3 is TGTGCCGCTCGAGGGACAGGGGAAAGCAGGGGGGCCAACGTCCTGACTTTC. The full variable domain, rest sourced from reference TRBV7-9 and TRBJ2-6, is DTGVSQNPRHKITKRGQNVTFRCDPISEHNRLYWYRQTLGQGPEFLTYFQNEAQLEKSRLLSDRFSAERPKGSFSTLEIQRTEQGDSAMYLCAARGTGESRGANVLTFGAGSRLTVL.

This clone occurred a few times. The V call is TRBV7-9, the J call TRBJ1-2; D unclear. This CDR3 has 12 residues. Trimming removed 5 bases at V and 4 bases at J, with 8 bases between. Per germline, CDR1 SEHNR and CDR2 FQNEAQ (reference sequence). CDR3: CASSPDVYGYTF. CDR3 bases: TGTGCCAGCAGCCCCGACGTCTATGGCTACACCTTC.

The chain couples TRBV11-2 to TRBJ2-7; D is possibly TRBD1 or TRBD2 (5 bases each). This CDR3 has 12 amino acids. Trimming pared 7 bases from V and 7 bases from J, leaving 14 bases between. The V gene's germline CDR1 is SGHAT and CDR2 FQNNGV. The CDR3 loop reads CASNGALREQYF. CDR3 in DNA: TGTGCCAGCAACGGGGCCTTGAGGGAGCAGTACTTC.

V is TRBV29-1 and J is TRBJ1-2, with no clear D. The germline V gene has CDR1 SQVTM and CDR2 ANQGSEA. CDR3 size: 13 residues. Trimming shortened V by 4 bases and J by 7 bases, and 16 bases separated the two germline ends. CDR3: CSVVPEVVGGYTF. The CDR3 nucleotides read TGCAGCGTTGTCCCGGAAGTGGTGGGTGGCTACACCTTC. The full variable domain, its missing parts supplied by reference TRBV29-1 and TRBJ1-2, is SAVISQKPSRDICQRGTSLTIQCQVDSQVTMMFWYRQQPGQSLTLIATANQGSEATYESGFVIDKFPISRPNLTFSTLTVSNMSPEDSSIYLCSVVPEVVGGYTFGSGTRLTVV.

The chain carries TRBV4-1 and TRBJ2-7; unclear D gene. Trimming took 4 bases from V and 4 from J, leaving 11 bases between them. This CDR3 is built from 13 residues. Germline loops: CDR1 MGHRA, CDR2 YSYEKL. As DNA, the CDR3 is TGCGCCAGCAGCCCCAGGTCCCTTTACGAGCAGTACTTC. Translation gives CASSPRSLYEQYF.

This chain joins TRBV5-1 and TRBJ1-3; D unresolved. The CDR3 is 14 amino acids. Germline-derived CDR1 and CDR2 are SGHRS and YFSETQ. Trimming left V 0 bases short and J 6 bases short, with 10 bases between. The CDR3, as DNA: TGCGCCAGCAGCTTGGGCCCCCAGGTAAACACCATATATTTT. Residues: CASSLGPQVNTIYF.

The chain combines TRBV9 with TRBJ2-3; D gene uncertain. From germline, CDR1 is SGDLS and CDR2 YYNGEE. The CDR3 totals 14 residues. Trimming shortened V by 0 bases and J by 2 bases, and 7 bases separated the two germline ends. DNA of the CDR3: TGTGCCAGCAGCGTAGACGGGCCCACAGATACGCAGTATTTT. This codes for CASSVDGPTDTQYF. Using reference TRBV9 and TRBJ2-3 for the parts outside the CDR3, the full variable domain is DSGVTQTPKHLITATGQRVTLRCSPRSGDLSVYWYQQSLDQGLQFLIQYYNGEERAKGNILERFSAQQFPDLHSELNLSSLELGDSALYFCASSVDGPTDTQYFGPGTRLTVL.

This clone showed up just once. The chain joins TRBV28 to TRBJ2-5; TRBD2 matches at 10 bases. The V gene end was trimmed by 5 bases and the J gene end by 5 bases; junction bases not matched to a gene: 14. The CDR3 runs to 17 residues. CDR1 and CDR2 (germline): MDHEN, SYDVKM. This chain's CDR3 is CASSPTPVAGGPETQYF. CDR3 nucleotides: TGTGCCAGCAGTCCTACCCCGGTAGCGGGAGGCCCGGAGACCCAGTACTTC.

The CDR3 sequence: CASSWGTPSTDTQYF. CDR3 DNA: TGTGCCAGCAGTTGGGGGACACCAAGCACAGATACGCAGTATTTT. The genes are TRBV28 and TRBJ2-3, with TRBD1 as a possible D gene (6 bases). V lost 4 bases and J lost 0, with 11 bases in between. The CDR3 is 15 amino acids. CDR1 is MDHEN and CDR2 is SYDVKM in the germline V gene.

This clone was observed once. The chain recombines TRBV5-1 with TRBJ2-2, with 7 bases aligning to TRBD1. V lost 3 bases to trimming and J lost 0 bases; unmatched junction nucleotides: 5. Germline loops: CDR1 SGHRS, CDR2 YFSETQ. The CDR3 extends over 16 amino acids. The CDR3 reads CASSSSGTANTGELFF. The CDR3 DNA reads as TGCGCCAGCAGCTCTTCCGGGACAGCGAACACCGGGGAGCTGTTTTTT.

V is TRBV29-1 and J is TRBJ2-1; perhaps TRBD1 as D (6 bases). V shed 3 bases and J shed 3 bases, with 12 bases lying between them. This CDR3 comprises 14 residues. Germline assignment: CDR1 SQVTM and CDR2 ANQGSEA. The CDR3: CSVDPRGLYNEQFF. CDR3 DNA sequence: TGCAGCGTTGACCCCAGGGGCCTCTACAATGAGCAGTTCTTC.

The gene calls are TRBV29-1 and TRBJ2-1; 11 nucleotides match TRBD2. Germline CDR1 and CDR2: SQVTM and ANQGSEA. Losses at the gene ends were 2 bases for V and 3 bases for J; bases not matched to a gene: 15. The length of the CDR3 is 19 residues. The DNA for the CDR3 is TGCAGCGTTGAAACCCTGACTAGCGGGAAAGGGTCGCTCTACAATGAGCAGTTCTTC. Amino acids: CSVETLTSGKGSLYNEQFF.

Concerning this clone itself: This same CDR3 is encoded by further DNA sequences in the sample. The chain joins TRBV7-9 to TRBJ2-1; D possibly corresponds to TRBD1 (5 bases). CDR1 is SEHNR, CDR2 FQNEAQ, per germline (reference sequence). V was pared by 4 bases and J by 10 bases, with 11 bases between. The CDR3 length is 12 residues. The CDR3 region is CASSSQGGEQFF. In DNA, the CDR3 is TGTGCCAGCAGCTCCCAGGGTGGGGAGCAGTTCTTC. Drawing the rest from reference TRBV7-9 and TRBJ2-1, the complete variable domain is DTGVSQNPRHKITKRGQNVTFRCDPISEHNRLYWYRQTLGQGPEFLTYFQNEAQLEKSRLLSDRFSAERPKGSFSTLEIQRTEQGDSAMYLCASSSQGGEQFFGPGTRLTVL.

CDR3 sequence: CASSFSRAGPVDYGYTF. In DNA, the CDR3 is TGTGCCAGCAGCTTTTCCCGCGCAGGCCCGGTCGACTATGGCTACACCTTC. This chain uses TRBV7-9 with TRBJ1-2; no firm D call. In germline, CDR1 is SEHNR, CDR2 FQNEAQ (reference sequence). V lost 3 bases and J 3 bases, leaving 20 bases between the germline ends. The CDR3 covers 17 residues.

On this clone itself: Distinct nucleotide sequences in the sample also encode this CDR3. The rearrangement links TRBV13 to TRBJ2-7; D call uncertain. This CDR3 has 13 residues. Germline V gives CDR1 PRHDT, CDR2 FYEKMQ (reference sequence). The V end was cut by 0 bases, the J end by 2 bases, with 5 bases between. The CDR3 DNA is TGTGCCAGCAGCTTAGGCCGCACCTACGAGCAGTACTTC. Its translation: CASSLGRTYEQYF.

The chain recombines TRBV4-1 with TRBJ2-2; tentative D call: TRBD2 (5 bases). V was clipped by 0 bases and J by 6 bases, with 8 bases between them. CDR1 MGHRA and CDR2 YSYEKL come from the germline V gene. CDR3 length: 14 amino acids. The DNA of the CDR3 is TGCGCCAGCAGCCAAGATAAGAGGGCCGGGGAGCTGTTTTTT. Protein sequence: CASSQDKRAGELFF.

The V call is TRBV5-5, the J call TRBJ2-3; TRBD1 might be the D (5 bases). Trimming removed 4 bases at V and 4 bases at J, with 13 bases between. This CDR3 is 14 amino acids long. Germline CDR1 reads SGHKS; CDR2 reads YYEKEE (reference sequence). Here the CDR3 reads CASSPQGPPDTQYF. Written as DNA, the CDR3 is TGTGCCAGCAGCCCCCAGGGTCCGCCAGATACGCAGTATTTT.